This T cell receptor beta chain emerged from a study of early T cells in non-severe SARS-CoV-2 infection. Study details: Chains from this unsorted whole-blood bulk RNA could not be paired.

cDNA molecules, individually, were tagged with unique molecular identifiers. TCRdb re-called the 5' RACE reads through MiXCR, storing one row per CDR3 protein. The table has tens of thousands of distinct CDR3 sequences, roughly 5.3% seen once. After removal of 3 bases from V and 7 bases from J, the junction contained 5 bases not matched to a gene. This CDR3 is 14 amino acids long. In germline, CDR1 is MRHNA, CDR2 SNTAGT. Whole-study results and caveats: Reliance on VDJdb matching favored anti-spike CD8 responses; private and CD4 specificities were missed.

This clonotype showed up many times. Its antigen is as yet unknown. The chain employs TRBV6-4 and TRBJ2-1, with 8 bases fitting TRBD2. This clonotype was obtained from an adult who was a healthcare worker with PCR-confirmed SARS-CoV-2 infection or an uninfected control (not recorded which). The sample comprised whole blood. The CDR3 nucleotides read TGTGCCAGCAGTGAAGCGGGGGAGGGGAATGAGCAGTTCTTC. Amino acids: CASSEAGEGNEQFF.